A single sample gave rise to the 27 T cell receptor beta chains below, sequenced in a study of blood T cell repertoires in COVID-19. The assay was immunoSEQ multiplex PCR, and TCRdb's table has in-frame clones only and misses some. The data show 140,000 or so clones, about four fifths seen once. The material sequenced was PBMCs or T cells enriched from blood (not recorded which). The receptor set was obtained from a woman aged 45-60 years with acute COVID-19.

The CDR3 spells CASSVQGRYNEQFF. In DNA form, the CDR3 reads TGTGCCAGCAGTGTACAGGGGAGGTACAATGAGCAGTTCTTC. This chain joins TRBV2 and TRBJ2-1, with a weak D call TRBD1 (7 bases). CDR3 length: 14 amino acids. From germline, CDR1 is SNHLY and CDR2 FYNNEI. V dropped 4 bases and J dropped 4 bases, with 11 bases sitting between them.

The chain has TRBV30 and TRBJ2-1; TRBD1 might be the D (6 bases). The CDR3 contains 11 residues. Looked up from germline, CDR1 is GTSNPN and CDR2 is SVGIG (reference sequence). V lost 2 bases, J lost 9 bases, and 8 bases lay in between. This CDR3 reads CAWSLGGEQFF. For the CDR3, the DNA is TGTGCCTGGAGTTTAGGGGGTGAGCAGTTCTTC.

V usage is TRBV7-8 and J usage is TRBJ2-5, with TRBD1 matching over 7 bases. Germline values: CDR1 SGHVS, CDR2 FQNEAQ. The CDR3 sequence is 16 residues long. With 4 bases clipped from V and 3 bases from J, the junction kept 11 bases outside the gene matches. The CDR3: CASSYGLSTGEETQYF. The CDR3 coding sequence is TGTGCCAGCAGCTATGGGCTCTCTACAGGGGAAGAGACCCAGTACTTC. Supplemented by reference TRBV7-8 and TRBJ2-5, the full variable domain reads GAGVSQSPRYKVAKRGQDVALRCDPISGHVSLFWYQQALGQGPEFLTYFQNEAQLDKSGLPSDRFFAERPEGSVSTLKIQRTQQEDSAVYLCASSYGLSTGEETQYFGPGTRLLVL.

This clone was counted once. The genes are TRBV14 and TRBJ1-1; TRBD1 aligns across 8 bases. Germline CDR1 is SGHDN and CDR2 is FVKESK. The CDR3 runs to 13 residues. V gave up 3 bases and J gave up 10 bases; unmatched junction bases: 7. As DNA, the CDR3 is TGTGCCAGCAGCCAGGGGCAGGGGGCACGAGCTTTCTTT. Its protein is CASSQGQGARAFF.

DNA for the CDR3: TGTGCAAGTCGCTTAGCTAGGGCGGGGGGGAACACTGAAGCTTTCTTT. Its protein product is CASRLARAGGNTEAFF. The genes are TRBV12-2 and TRBJ1-1. TRBV12-2 is shown as a pseudogene. The CDR3 spans 16 residues.

The rearrangement links TRBV5-6 to TRBJ2-6; D is perhaps TRBD1 (5 bases). CDR3 size: 19 residues. V dropped 4 bases and J dropped 0 bases, with 20 bases sitting between them. The germline V gene encodes CDR1 SGHDT and CDR2 YYEEEE. Here the CDR3 DNA reads TGTGCCAGCAGCAAGCCTTTTGGGGCCTGGGACTCTGGGGCCAACGTCCTGACTTTC. It encodes CASSKPFGAWDSGANVLTF. Combining the CDR3 with reference TRBV5-6 and TRBJ2-6 gives the whole variable domain DAGVTQSPTHLIKTRGQQVTLRCSPKSGHDTVSWYQQALGQGPQFIFQYYEEEERQRGNFPDRFSGHQFPNYSSELNVNALLLGDSALYLCASSKPFGAWDSGANVLTFGAGSRLTVL.

V is TRBV7-2 and J is TRBJ2-5; 15 bases are shared with TRBD2. The CDR3 loop spans 16 amino acids. J gave up 5 bases and V 5 bases, and 6 bases lay outside the gene matches. Germline CDR1 is SGHTA and CDR2 is FQGNSA. This CDR3 is CASSPGGLAGGETQYF. As DNA, the CDR3 is TGTGCCAGCAGCCCGGGAGGACTAGCGGGAGGGGAGACCCAGTACTTC.

This chain links TRBV7-2 with TRBJ2-1, with 9 nucleotides matching TRBD2. V shed 1 base and J 7 bases; nucleotides not matched to a gene: 11. Germline CDR1 is SGHTA and CDR2 is FQGNSA. The CDR3 runs 17 residues. In DNA form, the CDR3 reads TGTGCCAGCAGCTTAGAGGGTGGTAGCCTAGCGGGGAATGAGCAGTTCTTC. Translating it yields CASSLEGGSLAGNEQFF.

This clone was detected only once. The chain couples TRBV28 to TRBJ1-6; D ambiguous. CDR3 length: 14 residues. Per germline, CDR1 MDHEN and CDR2 SYDVKM. Trimming stripped 7 bases from V and 10 bases from J, with 17 bases between. The CDR3 DNA reads as TGTGCCAGCACCTCTGGCAGAGGGCGGTCACCCCTCCACTTT. This translates into CASTSGRGRSPLHF.

This chain connects TRBV7-6 to TRBJ2-7; no clear D gene. CDR1 is SGHVS and CDR2 is FNYEAQ in the germline V gene. Trimming removed 1 base at V and 4 bases at J, with 8 bases between. The CDR3 has 13 residues. CDR3 amino acids: CASSLDEEYEQYF. DNA for the CDR3: TGTGCCAGCAGCTTAGATGAGGAGTACGAGCAGTACTTC.

The chain links TRBV28 to TRBJ2-1, with D possibly being TRBD1 (6 bases). Germline CDR1 is MDHEN and CDR2 is SYDVKM. There are 12 residues in the CDR3. V was pared by 1 base and J by 16 bases, with 14 bases between. CDR3 DNA sequence: TGTGCCAGCAGTTTATCGATGGGGGCTGAATTCTTC. Translating gives CASSLSMGAEFF.

This chain links TRBV4-2 with TRBJ2-2, with 8 bases lining up with TRBD2. Per germline, CDR1 LGHNA and CDR2 YNFKEQ. J gave up 5 bases and V 0 bases, and 11 bases lay outside the gene matches. The CDR3 is made up of 18 amino acids. CDR3 sequence reads: CASSQDRATAGETGELFF. The CDR3 nucleotides read TGTGCCAGCAGCCAAGATCGAGCGACAGCGGGAGAGACCGGGGAGCTGTTTTTT.

This clone came up a few times. The V gene is TRBV6-2 or TRBV6-3, the J gene TRBJ1-6; 9 bases agree with TRBD1. CDR1 MNHEY and CDR2 SVGEGT come from the germline V gene. The CDR3 covers 16 residues. J gave up 5 bases and V 6 bases, and 8 bases lay outside the gene matches. In nucleotides, the CDR3 is TGTGCCAGCAGCGCCTTGGGGACAGGGAATAATTCACCCCTCCACTTT. Translation gives CASSALGTGNNSPLHF.

V gene TRBV7-6 combines with J gene TRBJ2-1; 14 bases align to TRBD2. Germline-derived CDR1 and CDR2 are SGHVS and FNYEAQ. CDR3 length equals 18 residues. V trimming: 1 base; J trimming: 0 bases; junction bases outside the gene matches: 2. CDR3 bases: TGTGCCAGCAGCTTAGAGGGGACTAGCGGGAGCTCCTACAATGAGCAGTTCTTC. It codes for CASSLEGTSGSSYNEQFF.

This chain links TRBV7-2 with TRBJ2-7, with TRBD2 as a possible D gene (6 bases). Germline CDR1 reads SGHTA; CDR2 reads FQGNSA. CDR3 length: 16 residues. Trimming removed 5 bases at V and 0 bases at J, with 17 bases between. The CDR3 sequence is CASSPRRAGNSYEQYF. CDR3 DNA: TGTGCCAGCAGCCCGAGGAGGGCGGGGAACTCCTACGAGCAGTACTTC.

The chain carries TRBV28 and TRBJ2-7; the D gene is possibly TRBD2 (6 bases). The V gene's germline CDR1 is MDHEN and CDR2 SYDVKM. Trimming took off 5 bases at V and 0 bases at J, with 11 bases between the two ends. CDR3 length: 14 amino acids. This chain's CDR3 is CASSRSGSSYEQYF. The CDR3 region has the DNA TGTGCCAGCAGTCGTAGCGGTAGCTCCTACGAGCAGTACTTC.

The chain couples TRBV7-7 to TRBJ2-5, with 7 bases aligning to TRBD2. The CDR3 loop spans 14 amino acids. CDR1 is SSHAT and CDR2 is FNYEAQ in the germline V gene (reference sequence). V gave up 1 base and J gave up 4 bases; unmatched junction bases: 3. The CDR3 DNA is TGTGCCAGCAGCTTAGGACTAGCCCCAGAGACCCAGTACTTC. Amino acid sequence: CASSLGLAPETQYF. Supplemented by reference TRBV7-7 and TRBJ2-5, the full variable domain reads GAGVSQSPRYKVTKRGQDVTLRCDPISSHATLYWYQQALGQGPEFLTYFNYEAQPDKSGLPSDRFSAERPEGSISTLTIQRTEQRDSAMYRCASSLGLAPETQYFGPGTRLLVL.

V gene TRBV29-1 combines with J gene TRBJ2-1, with a weak D call TRBD2 (5 bases). Germline-derived CDR1 and CDR2 are SQVTM and ANQGSEA. This CDR3 contains 16 residues. With 6 bases removed from V and 5 bases from J, the gap between germline ends came to 23 bases. Here the CDR3 reads CSVVGVVGAENNEQFF. DNA for the CDR3: TGCAGCGTGGTCGGGGTAGTTGGCGCGGAAAACAATGAGCAGTTCTTC.

The chain is built from TRBV11-3 and TRBJ2-5; D might be TRBD1 (6 bases). This CDR3 has 13 amino acids. With 8 bases removed from V and 1 base from J, the gap between germline ends came to 11 bases. Germline lookup yields CDR1 SGHNT and CDR2 YENEEA. In DNA form, the CDR3 reads TGTGCCAGCCAGGGGCCCCTCCAAGAGACCCAGTACTTC. It yields the protein CASQGPLQETQYF.

This chain links TRBV30 with TRBJ2-3, with 12 positions matching TRBD2. Looked up from germline, CDR1 is GTSNPN and CDR2 is SVGIG (reference sequence). With V trimmed by 0 bases and J by 7 bases, 8 bases remained unmatched. The CDR3 runs 16 residues. The CDR3 region has the DNA TGTGCCTGGAGTGTACGCGGACTAGCGGGACGCAATACGCAGTATTTT. Translation gives CAWSVRGLAGRNTQYF.

The chain employs TRBV19 and TRBJ1-4; TRBD1 is a possible D gene (5 bases). This CDR3 comprises 12 residues. Germline CDR1 reads LNHDA; CDR2 reads SQIVND (reference sequence). The CDR3 bases are TGTGTCACTCGGGGGAGTGGTGAAAAACTGTTTTTT. The encoded protein is CVTRGSGEKLFF.

This chain uses TRBV6-6 with TRBJ1-2; 9 nucleotides match TRBD1. V gave up 8 bases and J gave up 2 bases; unmatched junction bases: 6. The V gene's germline CDR1 is MNHNY and CDR2 SVGAGI (reference sequence). CDR3 size: 14 residues. As DNA, the CDR3 is TGTGCCAGCGGAGAAGGGACAGGGAACTATGGCTACACCTTC. This translates into CASGEGTGNYGYTF.

The chain carries TRBV27 and TRBJ2-3, with TRBD2 matching over 12 bases. The CDR3 extends over 20 amino acids. The V segment lost 3 bases and the J segment 9 bases; nucleotides outside the gene matches: 22. CDR1 MNHEY and CDR2 SMNVEV come from the germline V gene (reference sequence). The CDR3 sequence is CASSFFILLAGGPRGFTQYF. CDR3 sequence (DNA): TGTGCCAGCAGTTTCTTCATTTTACTAGCGGGAGGTCCCCGAGGATTCACGCAGTATTTT.

The chain couples TRBV6-2 or TRBV6-3 to TRBJ2-7; 9 bases line up with TRBD1. Germline CDR1 MNHEY, CDR2 SVGEGT. The trim removed 0 bases at V and 1 base at J, leaving 7 bases unmatched. The CDR3 contains 17 residues. In nucleotides, the CDR3 is TGTGCCAGCAGTTACTCGACCGACAGGGGGAATTCCTACGAGCAGTACTTC. Its protein product is CASSYSTDRGNSYEQYF.

This chain joins TRBV5-1 and TRBJ1-1; a weak D match, TRBD1 (5 bases). With 2 bases removed from V and 3 bases from J, the gap between germline ends came to 8 bases. There are 13 residues in the CDR3. The germline V gene encodes CDR1 SGHRS and CDR2 YFSETQ. CDR3 sequence (DNA): TGCGCCAGCAGCTTCAGGGTTGACACTGAAGCTTTCTTT. Its translation is CASSFRVDTEAFF.

The chain recombines TRBV5-4 with TRBJ2-7; possible D gene TRBD1, 5 bases. The CDR3 runs to 14 residues. From germline, CDR1 is SGHNT and CDR2 YYREEE (reference sequence). V lost 0 bases to trimming and J lost 4 bases, with 11 bases between them. For the CDR3, the DNA is TGTGCCAGCAGCTTGGCAGGGTCCGGGTACGAGCAGTACTTC. Translating it yields CASSLAGSGYEQYF.

This clone has just a few counts. The chain employs TRBV6-4 and TRBJ2-1, with a tentative D call TRBD2 (6 bases). Trimming took off 4 bases at V and 8 bases at J, with 15 bases between the two ends. Looked up from germline, CDR1 is MRHNA and CDR2 is SNTAGT. CDR3 length: 14 amino acids. CDR3 in DNA: TGTGCCAGCAGTGCGGGAGCGGGTGGAGATGAGCAGTTCTTC. Protein: CASSAGAGGDEQFF.